This T cell receptor (beta chain) derives from a study of cytomegalovirus exposure and HLA in healthy donors. A word on this clone: Its antigen remains unidentified.

A multiplex PCR was run with 60 Vbeta primers and 13 Jbeta primers. Profiled with immunoSEQ multiplex PCR; TCRdb holds only in-frame clones, not every one. The table includes fewer than 250,000 clones, roughly 80% detected once. Study-wide points: One later analysis reportedly identified an Asian-associated ancestry cluster that showed fewer N-insertions than the 666-donor mean.

This CDR3 has 16 residues. Trimming shortened V by 3 bases and J by 3 bases, and 14 bases separated the two germline ends. Germline V gene sequence: CDR1 SNHLY, CDR2 FYNNEI. V and J are TRBV2 and TRBJ1-4; D remains ambiguous. This TCR was sampled from a woman between 18 and 30 years old in good health and CMV-seronegative. Source material: PBMCs. CDR3 sequence reads: CASSEEDPEANEKLFF. The CDR3 DNA follows: TGTGCCAGCAGTGAGGAGGACCCGGAGGCTAATGAAAAACTGTTTTTT.